This T cell receptor (beta chain) was captured in a study of T cells in Graves' hyperthyroidism and ophthalmopathy. This clonotype was seen more than once but under ten times. The CDR3 is 14 residues long. The V gene's germline CDR1 is MGHRA and CDR2 YSYEKL. The ends were cut back, 3 bases at V and 4 bases at J, with 12 bases in the middle. Template material for amplifying TCR beta CDR3 regions consisted of RNA transcripts. HTBI primers were the set used in a first-round RT-PCR of the TCR CDR3. TCRdb re-called the multiplex PCR reads with MiXCR, one entry per CDR3 protein. The data contain hundreds of thousands of distinct CDR3 sequences, 12% to 15% of them seen just once; the ten biggest clones take up about 10%.

The J gene is TRBJ1-2, the V gene TRBV4-1; the D is unclear. The specimen sequenced was blood. This receptor was obtained from a woman aged 18 to 35 with Graves' hyperthyroidism. DNA of the CDR3: TGCGCCAGCAGCCACGGCCAGGACTTCTATGGCTACACCTTC. Protein sequence: CASSHGQDFYGYTF.